The 21 T cell receptor beta chains given below trace back to one sample, sequenced in a study of breast tumors, draining lymph nodes, adjacent tissues. TCRdb reprocessed the multiplex PCR reads with MiXCR, giving one entry per CDR3 protein. The repertoire includes 85,000 to 130,000 distinct CDR3 sequences, roughly 29% of them detected once, and approximately 6% sits in the top ten. Samples came from axillary lymph nodes draining the breast cancer. Sequenced sample: axillary lymph node tissue. The receptors stem from a female donor with breast cancer. Some clones in this sample may be carry-over from other donors' samples.

This clonotype has just a few counts. The chain has TRBV6-2 or TRBV6-3 and TRBJ2-1; perhaps TRBD2 as D (6 bases). The CDR3 has 16 amino acids. V was cut by 3 bases and J by 6 bases, with 18 bases left in between. The germline V gene encodes CDR1 MNHEY and CDR2 SVGEGT. CDR3 residues: CASSYLMTRLGNEQFF. The CDR3 DNA follows: TGTGCCAGCAGTTATCTCATGACTAGATTAGGCAATGAGCAGTTCTTC.

V and J are TRBV14 and TRBJ1-1, with D perhaps matching TRBD1 (5 bases). The CDR3 has 17 amino acids. Trimming took off 3 bases at V and 0 bases at J, with 17 bases between the two ends. Germline V gene sequence: CDR1 SGHDN, CDR2 FVKESK. CDR3 residues: CASSHPGRAGLNTEAFF. The CDR3, as DNA: TGTGCCAGCAGCCACCCCGGCAGGGCGGGATTGAACACTGAAGCTTTCTTT. The full variable domain, rest sourced from reference TRBV14 and TRBJ1-1, is EAGVTQFPSHSVIEKGQTVTLRCDPISGHDNLYWYRRVMGKEIKFLLHFVKESKQDESGMPNNRFLAERTGGTYSTLKVQPAELEDSGVYFCASSHPGRAGLNTEAFFGQGTRLTVV.

This clonotype was observed a handful of times. The rearrangement uses TRBV2 and TRBJ1-3; 8 bases map to TRBD1. V lost 5 bases to trimming and J lost 3 bases; unmatched junction nucleotides: 9. CDR3 length equals 16 residues. Germline V gives CDR1 SNHLY, CDR2 FYNNEI. CDR3 amino acids: CASSKDRAMFGNTIYF. As DNA, the CDR3 is TGTGCCAGCAGTAAGGACAGGGCGATGTTTGGAAACACCATATATTTT.

In this sample, this clonotype turned up many times. This chain uses TRBV20-1 with TRBJ2-1; 10 positions agree with TRBD2. Germline lookup yields CDR1 DFQATT and CDR2 SNEGSKA (reference sequence). The CDR3 has 14 amino acids. J gave up 10 bases and V 6 bases, and 12 bases lay outside the gene matches. The CDR3 protein is CSAISGRLVNEQFF. The CDR3 nucleotides read TGCAGTGCGATTAGCGGGAGGCTCGTCAACGAGCAGTTCTTC.

In its sample, this clonotype was seen many times. The chain recombines TRBV28 with TRBJ1-3; D ambiguous. Germline loops: CDR1 MDHEN, CDR2 SYDVKM. The V end was cut by 4 bases, the J end by 7 bases, with 2 bases between. The CDR3 covers 10 residues. This chain's CDR3 is CASSSNTIYF. The CDR3 DNA reads TGTGCCAGCAGTTCCAACACCATATATTTT.

This chain uses TRBV7-3 with TRBJ2-7; D unclear. The CDR3 is 13 residues long. Germline V gene lookup returns CDR1 SGHTA and CDR2 FQGTGA. Trimming took 2 bases from V and 3 from J, leaving 8 bases between them. The CDR3 coding sequence is TGTGCCAGCAGCTTACGGGCTAGCTACGAGCAGTACTTC. Its translation is CASSLRASYEQYF.

This clonotype was seen once. This chain connects TRBV9 to TRBJ1-1; TRBD1 might be the D (5 bases). Trimming pared 3 bases from V and 4 bases from J, leaving 10 bases between. The CDR3 runs 13 residues. Germline V CDR1 and CDR2: SGDLS, YYNGEE. CDR3 nucleotide sequence: TGTGCCAGCAGCGGTAGACAGCGCACTGAAGCTTTCTTT. Amino acid sequence: CASSGRQRTEAFF. Full variable domain (remainder filled in from reference TRBV9 and TRBJ1-1): DSGVTQTPKHLITATGQRVTLRCSPRSGDLSVYWYQQSLDQGLQFLIQYYNGEERAKGNILERFSAQQFPDLHSELNLSSLELGDSALYFCASSGRQRTEAFFGQGTRLTVV.

This clonotype was counted only a few times. The chain links TRBV12-3 or TRBV12-4 to TRBJ2-3; 11 bases line up with TRBD2. This CDR3 is built from 15 residues. The V segment lost 4 bases and the J segment 8 bases; nucleotides outside the gene matches: 8. The CDR3 bases are TGTGCCAGCAGTTCCCCGACTAGCGGGATTACTACGCAGTATTTT. It translates to CASSSPTSGITTQYF.

Ten or more counts support this clonotype. In nucleotides, the CDR3 is TGTGCCAGCAGCTTTGGCGGAGCCGCGAATGAGCAGTTCTTC. It encodes CASSFGGAANEQFF. The chain employs TRBV11-3 and TRBJ2-1; the D is unclear. The CDR3 runs 14 residues. The germline gives CDR1 SGHNT, CDR2 YENEEA. V was cut by 3 bases and J by 7 bases, with 13 bases left in between.

V is TRBV7-6 and J is TRBJ2-3, with TRBD1 matching 7 bases. The CDR3 contains 15 residues. Per the germline V gene, CDR1 is SGHVS and CDR2 is FNYEAQ. J gave up 2 bases and V 5 bases, and 7 bases lay outside the gene matches. This CDR3 is CASSLTGSPTDTQYF. In DNA form, the CDR3 reads TGTGCCAGCAGCCTGACAGGGTCTCCCACAGATACGCAGTATTTT.

This clonotype was found many times. V is TRBV3-1 and J is TRBJ2-7; TRBD1 matches at 9 bases. There are 14 residues in the CDR3. V lost 3 bases and J lost 3; bases outside the gene matches: 3. Germline CDR1 and CDR2: LGHDT and YNNKEL (reference sequence). The CDR3 DNA follows: TGTGCCAGCAGCCACGGGACAGGGATCTACGAGCAGTACTTC. Translating gives CASSHGTGIYEQYF.

This clonotype showed up many times. V gene TRBV6-2 or TRBV6-3 combines with J gene TRBJ2-6, with a weak D call TRBD1 (6 bases). This CDR3 has 19 residues. The germline V gene has CDR1 MNHEY and CDR2 SVGEGT. The V gene lost 9 bases and the J gene lost 0 bases, with 24 bases spanning the gap. As DNA, the CDR3 is TGTGCCAGAGGGAGAGACTACCGGGACAAGCACTCTGGGGCCAACGTCCTGACTTTC. Protein sequence: CARGRDYRDKHSGANVLTF.

The chain has TRBV20-1 and TRBJ2-1; no definite D call. Germline CDR1 reads DFQATT; CDR2 reads SNEGSKA (reference sequence). V dropped 2 bases and J dropped 12 bases, with 20 bases sitting between them. The CDR3 extends over 14 amino acids. CDR3 nucleotides: TGCAGTGCTAGACCCACTAACCCTCCAGATACGCAGTTCTTC. As protein: CSARPTNPPDTQFF.

The CDR3 here is CATKGGGLDNSPLHF. Written as DNA, the CDR3 is TGTGCCACTAAAGGGGGGGGGCTCGATAATTCACCCCTCCACTTT. J is TRBJ1-6 and V is TRBV15, with a tentative D call TRBD1 (6 bases). The CDR3 runs to 15 residues. Germline CDR1 is LNHNV and CDR2 is YYDKDF (reference sequence). V lost 9 bases and J lost 5, with 17 bases in between.

This clonotype has more than one count but fewer than ten. With a much larger clone just one base away, this may be a read error. The J gene is TRBJ2-2, the V gene TRBV20-1, with TRBD1 matching over 7 bases. CDR1 is DFQATT, CDR2 SNEGSKA, per germline (reference sequence). This CDR3 has 16 residues. V trimming: 1 base; J trimming: 5 bases; junction bases outside the gene matches: 10. CDR3 DNA sequence: TGCAGTGCTAGAGGTTATGCAGGGGGAGCAACCGGGGAGCTGTTTTTT. It encodes CSARGYAGGATGELFF.

The chain combines TRBV7-9 with TRBJ2-7; a weak D match, TRBD1 (5 bases). CDR1 SEHNR and CDR2 FQNEAQ come from the germline V gene (reference sequence). V was trimmed by 3 bases and J by 7 bases, leaving 13 bases between them. The CDR3 extends over 13 amino acids. This chain's CDR3 is CASSLTAEREQYF. In nucleotides, the CDR3 is TGTGCCAGCAGCTTGACAGCCGAAAGGGAGCAGTACTTC.

The gene calls are TRBV11-2 and TRBJ1-2; tentatively, D is TRBD1 (5 bases). This CDR3 is built from 13 residues. V dropped 2 bases and J dropped 8 bases, with 12 bases sitting between them. Germline V gives CDR1 SGHAT, CDR2 FQNNGV. Here the CDR3 reads CASSLQGGAGYTF. The CDR3 coding sequence is TGTGCCAGCAGCTTACAGGGAGGGGCCGGCTACACCTTC.

This clonotype was seen ten or more times. A much larger clone differs from this one at a single base, so this may be a read error. The J gene is TRBJ1-2, the V gene TRBV20-1, with D maybe TRBD1 (5 bases). Trimming cost V 4 bases and J 10 bases, with 19 bases left between them. In germline, CDR1 is DFQATT, CDR2 SNEGSKA (reference sequence). The CDR3 is 13 amino acids. CDR3 residues: CSAMTQQVDAYTF. The CDR3 nucleotides read TGCAGTGCTATGACCCAACAGGTGGATGCCTACACCTTC.

This clonotype occurred many times. CDR3 in DNA: TGTGCCTGGACCCGGACACCGGGGGGTACCATATATTTT. It encodes CAWTRTPGGTIYF. The chain uses TRBV30 and TRBJ1-3, with D possibly matching TRBD1 (5 bases). Germline V gene sequence: CDR1 GTSNPN, CDR2 SVGIG (reference sequence). Trimming took off 4 bases at V and 10 bases at J, with 17 bases between the two ends. This CDR3 contains 13 residues.

The rearrangement uses TRBV12-3 or TRBV12-4 and TRBJ1-1; 12 bases are shared with TRBD1. V lost 10 bases, J lost 4 bases, and 10 bases stayed unmatched. The CDR3 has 15 amino acids. The CDR3 coding sequence is TGTGCCACCAGGGGGACAGGGGGCCTAGGCACTGAAGCTTTCTTT. Encoded protein: CATRGTGGLGTEAFF.

About this clonotype itself: Germline and junction disagree at one end, which may indicate a read error. This chain uses TRBV20-1 with TRBJ2-1, with TRBD2 matching 9 bases. The CDR3 runs to 11 residues. Germline V gene sequence: CDR1 DFQATT, CDR2 SNEGSKA (reference sequence). CDR3 protein: CSARVGTSRSF. The CDR3, as DNA: TGCAGTGCCAGAGTGGGGACTAGCCGGTCCTTC.